Each of the 28 T cell receptor beta chains below was sequenced from the same sample in a study of blood T cell repertoires in COVID-19. TCRdb's table, derived via immunoSEQ multiplex PCR, lists solely in-frame clones and lacks some. The data show fewer than 100,000 clones, about 81% seen once. Material: peripheral blood. These receptors were obtained from a man in his 70s with acute or convalescent COVID-19.

In nucleotides, the CDR3 is TGTGCCAGCAGCCCTCGGGGAGAGACCCAGTACTTC. Residues: CASSPRGETQYF. This chain joins TRBV12-3 or TRBV12-4 and TRBJ2-5; a possible D gene is TRBD2 (5 bases). The CDR3 has 12 residues. Between the trimmed V and J ends, which lost 6 bases and 4 bases, there was a span of 9 bases.

This chain joins TRBV11-2 and TRBJ1-1; D remains ambiguous. The V and J ends lost 3 bases and 5 bases respectively, with 10 bases between them. The germline gives CDR1 SGHAT, CDR2 FQNNGV. The CDR3 has 13 amino acids. CDR3 DNA sequence: TGTGCCAGCAGCTTTCTTCCGGGAACTGAAGCTTTCTTT. Protein sequence: CASSFLPGTEAFF.

About this clone itself: This clone may be a read error of a much larger clone one base away. The chain has TRBV9 and TRBJ1-1; 7 positions match TRBD1. This CDR3 spans 14 amino acids. Germline V gene data show CDR1 as SGDLS and CDR2 as YYNGEE. The V segment lost 3 bases and the J segment 0 bases; nucleotides outside the gene matches: 2. The chain's CDR3 is CASSGQGLNTEAFF. CDR3 DNA: TGTGCCAGCAGCGGACAGGGTCTGAACACTGAAGCTTTCTTT. Full variable domain (missing parts from reference TRBV9 and TRBJ1-1): DSGVTQTPKHLITATGQRVTLRCSPRSGDLSVYWYQQSLDQGLQFLIQYYNGEERAKGNILERFSAQQFPDLHSELNLSSLELGDSALYFCASSGQGLNTEAFFGQGTRLTVV.

The chain is built from TRBV19 and TRBJ2-2; weak D call: TRBD1 (6 bases). Germline V gene data show CDR1 as LNHDA and CDR2 as SQIVND (reference sequence). V dropped 0 bases and J dropped 3 bases, with 8 bases sitting between them. There are 15 residues in the CDR3. The CDR3 sequence: CASSIEAGDTGELFF. CDR3 sequence (DNA): TGTGCCAGTAGTATAGAGGCAGGGGACACCGGGGAGCTGTTTTTT.

This chain connects TRBV10-3 to TRBJ1-1; weak D call: TRBD1 (6 bases). The CDR3 totals 14 residues. V lost 4 bases to trimming and J lost 5 bases, with 14 bases between them. The germline CDR1 and CDR2 sequences are ENHRY and SYGVKD. The CDR3 protein is CAISGGKGGTEAFF. The CDR3 DNA follows: TGTGCCATCAGTGGCGGTAAGGGGGGGACTGAAGCTTTCTTT.

CDR3 DNA sequence: TGTGCCTGGAGGGGTTTGTGGAGGGGGCGCATATACGAGCAGTACTTC. Protein: CAWRGLWRGRIYEQYF. This chain connects TRBV30 to TRBJ2-7, with a possible D match to TRBD1 (7 bases). Germline CDR1 reads GTSNPN; CDR2 reads SVGIG (reference sequence). V was shortened by 3 bases and J by 4 bases, with 22 bases between the two germline ends. CDR3 length: 16 residues.

The chain carries TRBV3-1 (or the pseudogene TRBV3-2) and TRBJ2-5, with 7 bases lining up with TRBD2. CDR1 is LGHDT, CDR2 YNNKEL, per germline (reference sequence). The length of the CDR3 is 15 residues. J was trimmed by 1 base and V by 7 bases; bases with no gene match: 9. The CDR3 coding sequence is TGTGCCAGCACTCTGTTAGCGGGCCGCCAAGAGACCCAGTACTTC. This sequence encodes CASTLLAGRQETQYF.

The CDR3 is CASSLVGASGRAREQYF. For the CDR3, the DNA is TGTGCCAGCAGCTTAGTGGGGGCTAGCGGGAGGGCGAGGGAGCAGTACTTC. The chain combines TRBV11-2 with TRBJ2-7; 12 positions agree with TRBD2. The length of the CDR3 is 17 residues. From germline, CDR1 is SGHAT and CDR2 FQNNGV. After removal of 1 base from V and 7 bases from J, the junction contained 11 bases not matched to a gene.

This clone was observed a few times. The V gene is TRBV18, the J gene TRBJ1-5; 8 positions agree with TRBD1. This CDR3 comprises 13 residues. Germline V lookup: CDR1 KGHSH, CDR2 LQKENI. The V segment lost 2 bases and the J segment 16 bases; nucleotides outside the gene matches: 10. CDR3 sequence reads: CASSPYRDRISHF. DNA of the CDR3: TGTGCCAGCTCACCATACCGGGACAGGATTTCCCATTTT.

This clone was seen repeatedly, ten times or more. This CDR3 reads CASSPWGEETQYF. CDR3 nucleotide sequence: TGTGCCAGCTCACCTTGGGGCGAAGAGACCCAGTACTTC. The chain employs TRBV18 and TRBJ2-5; D perhaps matches TRBD1 (5 bases). The CDR3 is made up of 13 amino acids. Trimming pared 3 bases from V and 3 bases from J, leaving 8 bases between. Germline V gives CDR1 KGHSH, CDR2 LQKENI.

This rearrangement joins TRBV21-1 to TRBJ1-1; the table assigns TRBD1, which was not confirmed against the DNA. TRBV21-1 counts as a pseudogene. This CDR3 has 14 amino acids. The CDR3 region has the DNA TGTGCCAGCAGCAATCAGAAGGGGGTCACTGAAGCTTTCTTT. Amino acids: CASSNQKGVTEAFF.

The rearrangement joins TRBV5-1 to TRBJ2-3; 11 bases are a match to TRBD2. The CDR3 contains 15 residues. From germline, CDR1 is SGHRS and CDR2 YFSETQ. J lost 5 bases, V lost 3 bases, and 5 bases had no gene match. In DNA form, the CDR3 reads TGCGCCAGCAGCTCACTAGCGGGAGATGAAGATACGCAGTATTTT. Translated: CASSSLAGDEDTQYF.

This chain uses TRBV27 with TRBJ2-1; D might be TRBD2 (6 bases). V was clipped by 2 bases and J by 0 bases, with 14 bases between them. The CDR3 sequence is 17 residues long. From germline, CDR1 is MNHEY and CDR2 SMNVEV (reference sequence). CDR3 sequence: CASSLARLASSYNEQFF. DNA for the CDR3: TGTGCCAGCAGTTTAGCTCGGCTAGCGTCCTCCTACAATGAGCAGTTCTTC.

The CDR3 loop reads CASSFLDSYYNEQFF. CDR3 coding DNA: TGCGCCAGCAGCTTTTTGGACAGCTACTACAATGAGCAGTTCTTC. The gene calls are TRBV5-1 and TRBJ2-1; D might be TRBD1 (6 bases). The CDR3 runs to 15 residues. Trimming took 2 bases from V and 3 from J, leaving 12 bases between them. CDR1 and CDR2 from the germline V gene are SGHRS and YFSETQ.

This clone was seen a single time. The chain is built from TRBV18 and TRBJ1-3; 7 bases map to TRBD1. After removal of 3 bases from V and 0 bases from J, the junction contained 5 bases not matched to a gene. Germline V gene lookup returns CDR1 KGHSH and CDR2 LQKENI. This CDR3 region has 16 residues. The CDR3 region has the DNA TGTGCCAGCTCACCGAACAGGGGTATCTCTGGAAACACCATATATTTT. It specifies CASSPNRGISGNTIYF.

The V gene is TRBV29-1, the J gene TRBJ2-3; TRBD2 matches at 8 bases. This CDR3 contains 14 residues. Germline CDR1 reads SQVTM; CDR2 reads ANQGSEA. Trimming removed 6 bases from V and 1 base from J; junction bases left unmatched: 6. Written as DNA, the CDR3 is TGCAGCGTCGCGCGGGAGGCAGGCACAGATACGCAGTATTTT. Residues: CSVAREAGTDTQYF.

The chain recombines TRBV11-3 with TRBJ1-1, with D hard to call. The CDR3 contains 14 residues. Germline CDR1 and CDR2: SGHNT and YENEEA. V lost 5 bases to trimming and J lost 7 bases, with 17 bases between them. CDR3 residues: CASSQSTRGGEAFF. DNA of the CDR3: TGTGCCAGCAGCCAATCAACACGGGGTGGTGAAGCTTTCTTT.

The CDR3 spells CASILGPEAFF. CDR3 bases: TGTGCCAGTATCTTGGGCCCTGAAGCTTTCTTT. This rearrangement joins TRBV19 to TRBJ1-1; the D is unclear. The CDR3 sequence is 11 residues long. CDR1 LNHDA and CDR2 SQIVND come from the germline V gene (reference sequence). Trimming shortened V by 7 bases and J by 6 bases, and 9 bases separated the two germline ends.

This rearrangement joins TRBV11-3 to TRBJ2-1; 8 bases are shared with TRBD2. The trim removed 2 bases at V and 8 bases at J, leaving 11 bases unmatched. The CDR3 length is 16 residues. CDR1 SGHNT and CDR2 YENEEA come from the germline V gene. CDR3 sequence (DNA): TGTGCCAGCAGCTTAAGTACACTAGCGGTGGAGTATGAGCAGTTCTTC. Translating gives CASSLSTLAVEYEQFF.

The chain employs TRBV5-1 and TRBJ2-4; 7 positions agree with TRBD2. Trimming at V came to 1 base and at J to 6 bases, leaving 7 bases not matched to a gene. This CDR3 comprises 15 residues. Germline lookup yields CDR1 SGHRS and CDR2 YFSETQ. The chain's CDR3 is CASSLMGGLGNIQYF. DNA for the CDR3: TGCGCCAGCAGCTTGATGGGAGGGTTGGGAAACATTCAGTACTTC.

The chain employs TRBV5-6 and TRBJ2-7; weak D call: TRBD1 (5 bases). CDR3 length equals 15 residues. Germline loops: CDR1 SGHDT, CDR2 YYEEEE. Trimming stripped 1 base from V and 3 bases from J, with 14 bases between. In DNA form, the CDR3 reads TGTGCCAGCAGCTTGCCAGGGAACCACGGCTACGAGCAGTACTTC. Residues: CASSLPGNHGYEQYF. Complete variable domain (other parts from reference TRBV5-6 and TRBJ2-7): DAGVTQSPTHLIKTRGQQVTLRCSPKSGHDTVSWYQQALGQGPQFIFQYYEEEERQRGNFPDRFSGHQFPNYSSELNVNALLLGDSALYLCASSLPGNHGYEQYFGPGTRLTVT.

The V gene is TRBV6-5, the J gene TRBJ2-7, with D tentatively TRBD2 (5 bases). CDR3 length equals 15 residues. Looked up from germline, CDR1 is MNHEY and CDR2 is SVGAGI. V lost 6 bases to trimming and J lost 3 bases, with 18 bases between them. CDR3 DNA: TGTGCCAGCAGCCTCCGAGGCAGCGGATACTACGAGCAGTACTTC. Translated: CASSLRGSGYYEQYF.

This chain links TRBV7-8 with TRBJ1-3; tentative D call: TRBD1 (6 bases). This CDR3 region has 14 residues. CDR1 and CDR2 from the germline V gene are SGHVS and FQNEAQ. Trimming left V 5 bases short and J 4 bases short, with 12 bases between. DNA for the CDR3: TGTGCCAGCAGCCCGCGGGGGGCGGGAAACACCATATATTTT. Protein product: CASSPRGAGNTIYF.

This chain connects TRBV5-4 to TRBJ2-7, with D maybe TRBD1 (6 bases). The CDR3 has 12 residues. Per germline, CDR1 SGHNT and CDR2 YYREEE (reference sequence). V was trimmed by 4 bases and J by 5 bases, leaving 10 bases between them. CDR3 sequence reads: CASSGGSHEQYF. Here the CDR3 DNA reads TGTGCCAGCAGCGGGGGCTCACACGAGCAGTACTTC.

The chain couples TRBV19 to TRBJ2-7, with D perhaps TRBD2 (6 bases). This CDR3 region has 11 residues. Germline CDR1 and CDR2: LNHDA and SQIVND (reference sequence). The V end was cut by 7 bases, the J end by 6 bases, with 10 bases between. This chain's CDR3 is CASKEGSEQYF. The CDR3 nucleotides are TGTGCCAGTAAGGAGGGCTCCGAGCAGTACTTC.

The chain joins TRBV2 to TRBJ2-2; possible D gene TRBD2, 6 bases. Trimming took 6 bases from V and 2 from J, leaving 10 bases between them. The germline V gene encodes CDR1 SNHLY and CDR2 FYNNEI. This CDR3 is 14 amino acids long. Here the CDR3 DNA reads TGTGCCAGCAGGACTAGGGTTAACACCGGGGAGCTGTTTTTT. Translation: CASRTRVNTGELFF. Variable domain in full (rest from reference TRBV2 and TRBJ2-2): EPEVTQTPSHQVTQMGQEVILRCVPISNHLYFYWYRQILGQKVEFLVSFYNNEISEKSEIFDDQFSVERPDGSNFTLKIRSTKLEDSAMYFCASRTRVNTGELFFGEGSRLTVL.

This sequence joins TRBV27 and TRBJ2-7; maybe TRBD2 (5 bases). The CDR3 contains 15 residues. Trimming shortened V by 6 bases and J by 0 bases, and 15 bases separated the two germline ends. CDR1 is MNHEY and CDR2 is SMNVEV in the germline V gene (reference sequence). The CDR3 protein is CASRSVSRGSYEQYF. As DNA, the CDR3 is TGTGCCAGCAGGTCGGTTAGCCGGGGCTCCTACGAGCAGTACTTC.

This chain joins TRBV28 and TRBJ2-3; 7 nucleotides line up with TRBD1. There are 15 residues in the CDR3. CDR1 is MDHEN, CDR2 SYDVKM, per germline. The V gene end was trimmed by 7 bases and the J gene end by 1 base; junction bases not matched to a gene: 8. The CDR3 protein is CASTGQVIRTDTQYF. For the CDR3, the DNA is TGTGCCAGCACTGGACAGGTGATACGCACAGATACGCAGTATTTT.